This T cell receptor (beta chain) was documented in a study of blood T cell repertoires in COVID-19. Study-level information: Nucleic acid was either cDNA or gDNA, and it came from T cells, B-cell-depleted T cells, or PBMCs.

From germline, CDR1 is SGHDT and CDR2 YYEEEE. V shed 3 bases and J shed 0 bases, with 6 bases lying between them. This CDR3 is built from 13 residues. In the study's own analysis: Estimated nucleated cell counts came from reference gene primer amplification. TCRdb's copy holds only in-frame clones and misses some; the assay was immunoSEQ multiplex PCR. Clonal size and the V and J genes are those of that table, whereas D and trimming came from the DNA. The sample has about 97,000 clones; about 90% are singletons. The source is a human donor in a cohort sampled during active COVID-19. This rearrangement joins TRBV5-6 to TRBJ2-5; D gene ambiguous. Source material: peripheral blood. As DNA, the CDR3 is TGTGCCAGCAGCTCACAGAACCAAGAGACCCAGTACTTC. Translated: CASSSQNQETQYF. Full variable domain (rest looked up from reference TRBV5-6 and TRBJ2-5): DAGVTQSPTHLIKTRGQQVTLRCSPKSGHDTVSWYQQALGQGPQFIFQYYEEEERQRGNFPDRFSGHQFPNYSSELNVNALLLGDSALYLCASSSQNQETQYFGPGTRLLVL.